These 24 T cell receptor beta chains share one sample of origin, sequenced in a study of shared clonotypes between healthy human individuals. The naive CD8 population came from CD45RO-negative cells selected for CCR7, without terminally differentiated effector memory CD45RA+ cells. Data came from immunoSEQ multiplex PCR; TCRdb stores just in-frame clones and leaves some out. This sample has approximately 720,000 clones, with about 90% found just once. The sequenced sample consisted of naive CD8+ T cells sorted from blood. Receptors were obtained from a man aged 30-40 years in good health.

The rearrangement joins TRBV9 to TRBJ2-1; D gene unclear. CDR3 length equals 11 residues. The V gene's germline CDR1 is SGDLS and CDR2 YYNGEE. The V end lost 3 bases, the J end lost 9 bases, and 7 bases lay between the germline ends. The CDR3 DNA reads TGTGCCAGCAGCGCCCGTGGTGAGCAGTTCTTC. Translating it yields CASSARGEQFF.

This sequence joins TRBV6-4 and TRBJ1-6, with unresolved D. The CDR3 extends over 13 amino acids. V lost 0 bases, J lost 3 bases, and 0 bases lay in between. CDR1 is MRHNA and CDR2 is SNTAGT in the germline V gene. CDR3 nucleotide sequence: TGTGCCAGCAGTGACTCCTATAATTCACCCCTCCACTTT. Translating it yields CASSDSYNSPLHF.

This rearrangement joins TRBV4-3 to TRBJ2-1, with D unresolved. The germline V gene encodes CDR1 LGHNA and CDR2 YSLEER. The V end was cut by 1 base, the J end by 0 bases, with 13 bases between. The CDR3 loop spans 17 amino acids. This chain's CDR3 is CASSQGAGPDSYNEQFF. The CDR3 DNA is TGCGCCAGCAGCCAAGGGGCCGGGCCGGACTCCTACAATGAGCAGTTCTTC.

The V gene is TRBV7-6, the J gene TRBJ1-5, with 9 bases fitting TRBD1. The CDR3 has 13 residues. V dropped 5 bases and J dropped 7; count of bases not matched to a gene: 3. Germline CDR1 and CDR2: SGHVS and FNYEAQ. The CDR3 nucleotides are TGTGCCAGCAGCCAGGACAGGGGCCAGCCCCAGCATTTT. Encoded protein: CASSQDRGQPQHF.

V usage is TRBV29-1 and J usage is TRBJ2-2, with TRBD2 as a possible D gene (6 bases). The CDR3 runs to 15 residues. V was shortened by 6 bases and J by 5 bases, with 19 bases between the two germline ends. CDR1 is SQVTM, CDR2 ANQGSEA, per germline. The CDR3 nucleotides are TGCAGCGTGAAGAGTTCGGGGGATGAAACCGGGGAGCTGTTTTTT. This sequence encodes CSVKSSGDETGELFF.

The chain carries TRBV11-2 and TRBJ2-7; no firm D call. The V end lost 6 bases, the J end lost 2 bases, and 8 bases lay between the germline ends. The CDR3 spans 12 residues. Germline V CDR1 and CDR2: SGHAT, FQNNGV. The CDR3 DNA reads as TGTGCCAGCAGTCTTAGTACCTACGAGCAGTACTTC. Its protein is CASSLSTYEQYF.

The rearrangement uses TRBV4-3 and TRBJ2-2; 7 bases are a match to TRBD1. CDR3 size: 18 residues. Trimming at V came to 2 bases and at J to 0 bases, leaving 9 bases not matched to a gene. CDR1 is LGHNA, CDR2 YSLEER, per germline. The CDR3 bases are TGCGCCAGCAGCCAACATTTCACAGGGGCCCCGAACACCGGGGAGCTGTTTTTT. It is translated as CASSQHFTGAPNTGELFF.

The chain is built from TRBV28 and TRBJ1-1; 10 bases line up with TRBD1. Germline CDR1 and CDR2: MDHEN and SYDVKM. The CDR3 has 14 residues. V lost 7 bases, J lost 5 bases, and 7 bases stayed unmatched. DNA for the CDR3: TGTGCCAGCATCCCGGACAGGGGGGTGACTGAAGCTTTCTTT. Translating gives CASIPDRGVTEAFF. The full variable domain, with the rest looked up from reference TRBV28 and TRBJ1-1, is DVKVTQSSRYLVKRTGEKVFLECVQDMDHENMFWYRQDPGLGLRLIYFSYDVKMKEKGDIPEGYSVSREKKERFSLILESASTNQTSMYLCASIPDRGVTEAFFGQGTRLTVV.

The CDR3 is CASSLSLRSSAYEQYF. CDR3 coding DNA: TGTGCCAGCAGTTTATCGTTACGTAGCAGTGCCTACGAGCAGTACTTC. The J gene is TRBJ2-7, the V gene TRBV27; D not certain. The V gene's germline CDR1 is MNHEY and CDR2 SMNVEV (reference sequence). The CDR3 spans 16 residues. Trimming took 0 bases from V and 2 from J, leaving 14 bases between them.

The rearrangement links TRBV11-2 to TRBJ2-1; 7 bases match TRBD1. There are 17 residues in the CDR3. V was clipped by 5 bases and J by 3 bases; unmatched bases: 13. Germline loops: CDR1 SGHAT, CDR2 FQNNGV. In DNA, the CDR3 is TGTGCCAGCAGCGAATACGCCTCCCGGGACAGCTACAATGAGCAGTTCTTC. Its translation: CASSEYASRDSYNEQFF.

The rearrangement joins TRBV5-4 to TRBJ2-2; possibly TRBD2 for D (6 bases). With 3 bases removed from V and 1 base from J, the gap between germline ends came to 13 bases. From germline, CDR1 is SGHNT and CDR2 YYREEE (reference sequence). The length of the CDR3 is 16 residues. CDR3 coding DNA: TGTGCCAGCAGCTGGCCGGGACTGGAGAACACCGGGGAGCTGTTTTTT. Protein product: CASSWPGLENTGELFF. The variable domain in full, completed from reference TRBV5-4 and TRBJ2-2, reads ETGVTQSPTHLIKTRGQQVTLRCSSQSGHNTVSWYQQALGQGPQFIFQYYREEENGRGNFPPRFSGLQFPNYSSELNVNALELDDSALYLCASSWPGLENTGELFFGEGSRLTVL.

The chain joins TRBV2 to TRBJ2-1, with 14 bases matching TRBD2. This CDR3 has 16 residues. Looked up from germline, CDR1 is SNHLY and CDR2 is FYNNEI. The V and J ends lost 6 bases and 0 bases, in that order; junction bases with no gene match: 1. The CDR3 reads CASRGTSGSSYNEQFF. For the CDR3, the DNA is TGTGCCAGCAGAGGGACTAGCGGGAGCTCCTACAATGAGCAGTTCTTC.

The gene calls are TRBV28 and TRBJ2-5, with TRBD1 as a possible D gene (6 bases). Trimming cost V 9 bases and J 3 bases, with 14 bases left between them. This CDR3 contains 13 residues. Looked up from germline, CDR1 is MDHEN and CDR2 is SYDVKM. CDR3 in DNA: TGTGCCAGTAGCCTGGGGGCCGAAGAGACCCAGTACTTC. It yields the protein CASSLGAEETQYF.

This chain connects TRBV4-1 to TRBJ1-4; D is uncertain. The CDR3 has 13 amino acids. Germline V CDR1 and CDR2: MGHRA, YSYEKL. V dropped 4 bases and J dropped 6 bases, with 9 bases sitting between them. CDR3 region: CASSLPGYEKLFF. The CDR3, as DNA: TGCGCCAGCAGCCTACCGGGCTATGAAAAACTGTTTTTT.

The chain couples TRBV27 to TRBJ2-1; 7 bases map to TRBD2. The CDR3 length is 16 residues. Germline loops: CDR1 MNHEY, CDR2 SMNVEV (reference sequence). V was clipped by 4 bases and J by 2 bases; unmatched bases: 8. DNA for the CDR3: TGTGCCAGCAGTTACCTTAGCGGGCCCGCCTACAATGAGCAGTTCTTC. Translation: CASSYLSGPAYNEQFF.

The chain uses TRBV7-2 and TRBJ2-1; a possible D gene is TRBD2 (6 bases). The CDR3 is made up of 13 amino acids. The germline CDR1 and CDR2 sequences are SGHTA and FQGNSA. V dropped 5 bases and J dropped 6 bases, with 11 bases sitting between them. The CDR3 coding sequence is TGTGCCAGCAGCCCACATAGCGGCAATGAGCAGTTCTTC. Translating it yields CASSPHSGNEQFF.

The rearrangement uses TRBV6-1 and TRBJ2-2; D remains ambiguous. V was clipped by 5 bases and J by 4 bases, with 14 bases between them. The CDR3 covers 15 residues. The germline CDR1 and CDR2 sequences are MNHNS and SASEGT. Here the CDR3 reads CASSPPQSFTGELFF. CDR3 nucleotide sequence: TGTGCCAGCAGTCCCCCCCAGAGCTTCACCGGGGAGCTGTTTTTT.

Details on this clone: At the DNA level, this CDR3 is encoded by other sequences in the same sample as well. This rearrangement joins TRBV18 to TRBJ2-2; 7 bases are shared with TRBD1. The CDR3 spans 15 residues. The germline V gene has CDR1 KGHSH and CDR2 LQKENI. With V trimmed by 3 bases and J by 0 bases, 1 base remained unmatched. In DNA form, the CDR3 reads TGTGCCAGCTCACCTACAGGGGCGAACACCGGGGAGCTGTTTTTT. This encodes CASSPTGANTGELFF.

The chain employs TRBV2 and TRBJ2-5, with TRBD2 identical over 11 bases. The J call may be wrong; the DNA end is better matched by TRBJ2-7. Germline CDR1 is SNHLY and CDR2 is FYNNEI. The CDR3 consists of 13 residues. In DNA, the CDR3 is TGTGCCCTTATAGCGGGAGGGCCCTACGAGCAGTACTTC. Translation gives CALIAGGPYEQYF.

V and J are TRBV29-1 and TRBJ2-1, with 10 bases aligning to TRBD2. V lost 8 bases and J lost 7; bases outside the gene matches: 8. Germline V gene lookup returns CDR1 SQVTM and CDR2 ANQGSEA. The CDR3 runs 13 residues. The DNA for the CDR3 is TGCAGCTTTAGCGGGAGGTGGGAGAATGAGCAGTTCTTC. Protein: CSFSGRWENEQFF.

The table lists this clone with a few counts. The J gene is TRBJ1-5, the V gene TRBV27; TRBD1 matches at 8 bases. Germline CDR1 reads MNHEY; CDR2 reads SMNVEV (reference sequence). V was pared by 6 bases and J by 0 bases, with 10 bases of the junction left unmatched. The CDR3 sequence is 17 residues long. The CDR3 DNA follows: TGTGCCAGCAGCCGGACAGGGCTTTCTTATAGCAATCAGCCCCAGCATTTT. Translation: CASSRTGLSYSNQPQHF.

The J gene is TRBJ2-2, the V gene TRBV28; a possible D gene is TRBD1 (6 bases). V gave up 5 bases and J gave up 3 bases, with 19 bases separating them. The CDR3 runs 17 residues. Germline CDR1 is MDHEN and CDR2 is SYDVKM. Written as DNA, the CDR3 is TGTGCCAGCAGTGCCGGGGACATGGGCAGGGACACCGGGGAGCTGTTTTTT. Translated, it gives CASSAGDMGRDTGELFF.

CDR3 sequence reads: CASSLEVGTEAFF. The CDR3 DNA reads TGTGCCAGCAGCTTAGAGGTAGGCACTGAAGCTTTCTTT. The V gene is TRBV11-2, the J gene TRBJ1-1; D unclear. The V gene lost 0 bases and the J gene lost 4 bases, with 6 bases spanning the gap. The germline gives CDR1 SGHAT, CDR2 FQNNGV. The CDR3 length is 13 residues.

The genes are TRBV27 and TRBJ2-7; 7 nucleotides agree with TRBD2. CDR1 and CDR2 from the germline V gene are MNHEY and SMNVEV (reference sequence). This CDR3 region has 15 residues. V trimming: 2 bases; J trimming: 1 base; junction bases outside the gene matches: 5. The CDR3: CASSLLASGSYEQYF. DNA of the CDR3: TGTGCCAGCAGTTTACTCGCTAGCGGTTCCTACGAGCAGTACTTC.